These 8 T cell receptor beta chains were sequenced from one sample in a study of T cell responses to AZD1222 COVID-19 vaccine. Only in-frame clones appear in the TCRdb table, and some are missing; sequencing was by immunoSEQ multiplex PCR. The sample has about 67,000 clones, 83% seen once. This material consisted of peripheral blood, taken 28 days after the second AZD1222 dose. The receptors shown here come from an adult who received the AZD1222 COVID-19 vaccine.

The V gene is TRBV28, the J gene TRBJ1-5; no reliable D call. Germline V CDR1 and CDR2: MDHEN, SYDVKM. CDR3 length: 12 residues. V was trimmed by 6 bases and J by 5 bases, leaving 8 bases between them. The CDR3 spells CASRVWDQPQHF. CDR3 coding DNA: TGTGCCAGCAGGGTATGGGATCAGCCCCAGCATTTT.

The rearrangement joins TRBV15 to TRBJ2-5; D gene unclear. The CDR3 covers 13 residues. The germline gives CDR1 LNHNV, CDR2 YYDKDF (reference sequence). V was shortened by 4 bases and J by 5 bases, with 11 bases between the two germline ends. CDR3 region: CATSTRTWETQYF. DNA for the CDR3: TGTGCCACCAGCACGCGGACCTGGGAGACCCAGTACTTC.

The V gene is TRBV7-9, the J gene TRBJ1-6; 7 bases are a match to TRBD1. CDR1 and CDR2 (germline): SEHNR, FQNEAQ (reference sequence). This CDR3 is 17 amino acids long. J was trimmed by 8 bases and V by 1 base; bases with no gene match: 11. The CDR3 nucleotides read TGTGCCAGCAGCTTAGGCTTTGCGGGACAGCTATATTCACCCCTCCACTTT. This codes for CASSLGFAGQLYSPLHF.

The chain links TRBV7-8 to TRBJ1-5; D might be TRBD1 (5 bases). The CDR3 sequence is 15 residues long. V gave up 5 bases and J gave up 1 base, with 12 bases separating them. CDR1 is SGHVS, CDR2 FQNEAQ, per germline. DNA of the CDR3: TGTGCCAGCAGCCTCCTGAGACAGAGCAATCAGCCCCAGCATTTT. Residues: CASSLLRQSNQPQHF.

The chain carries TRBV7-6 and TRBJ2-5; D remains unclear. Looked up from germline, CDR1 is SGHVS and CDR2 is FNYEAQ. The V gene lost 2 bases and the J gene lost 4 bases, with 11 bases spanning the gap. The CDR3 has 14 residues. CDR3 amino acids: CASSLFQALETQYF. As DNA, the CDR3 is TGTGCCAGCAGCTTATTTCAGGCGTTAGAGACCCAGTACTTC.

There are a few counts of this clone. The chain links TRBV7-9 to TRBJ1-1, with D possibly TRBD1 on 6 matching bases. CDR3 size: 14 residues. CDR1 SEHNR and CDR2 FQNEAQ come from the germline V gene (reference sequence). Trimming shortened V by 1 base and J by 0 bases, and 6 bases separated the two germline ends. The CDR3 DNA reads TGTGCCAGCAGCTTAGGACAGGTGAACACTGAAGCTTTCTTT. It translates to CASSLGQVNTEAFF. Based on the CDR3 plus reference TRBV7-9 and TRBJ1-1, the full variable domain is DTGVSQNPRHKITKRGQNVTFRCDPISEHNRLYWYRQTLGQGPEFLTYFQNEAQLEKSRLLSDRFSAERPKGSFSTLEIQRTEQGDSAMYLCASSLGQVNTEAFFGQGTRLTVV.

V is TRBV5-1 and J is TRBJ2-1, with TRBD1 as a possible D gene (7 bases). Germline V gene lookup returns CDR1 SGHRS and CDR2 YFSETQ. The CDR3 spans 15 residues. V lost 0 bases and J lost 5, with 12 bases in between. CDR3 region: CASSLAQGGHNEQFF. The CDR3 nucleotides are TGCGCCAGCAGCTTGGCGCAGGGGGGCCACAATGAGCAGTTCTTC.

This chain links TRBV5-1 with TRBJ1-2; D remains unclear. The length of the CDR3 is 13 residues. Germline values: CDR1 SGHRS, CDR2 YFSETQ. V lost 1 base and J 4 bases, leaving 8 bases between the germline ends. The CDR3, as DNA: TGCGCCAGCAGCTTGTCTACGGCCTATGGCTACACCTTC. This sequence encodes CASSLSTAYGYTF.